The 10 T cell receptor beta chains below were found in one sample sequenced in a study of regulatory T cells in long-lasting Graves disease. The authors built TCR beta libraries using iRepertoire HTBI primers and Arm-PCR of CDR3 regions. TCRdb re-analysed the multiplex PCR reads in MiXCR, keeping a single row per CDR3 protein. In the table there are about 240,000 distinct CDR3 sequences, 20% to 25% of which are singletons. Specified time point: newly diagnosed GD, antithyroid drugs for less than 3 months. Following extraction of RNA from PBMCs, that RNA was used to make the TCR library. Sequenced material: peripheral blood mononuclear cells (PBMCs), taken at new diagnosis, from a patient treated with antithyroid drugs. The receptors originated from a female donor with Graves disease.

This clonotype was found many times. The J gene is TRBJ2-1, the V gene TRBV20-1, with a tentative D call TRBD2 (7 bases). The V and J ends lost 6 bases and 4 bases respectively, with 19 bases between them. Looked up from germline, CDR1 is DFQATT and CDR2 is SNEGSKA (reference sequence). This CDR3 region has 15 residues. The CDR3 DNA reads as TGCAGTGCGGCGGGGGCCACTAGAACGTACAATGAGCAGTTCTTC. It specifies CSAAGATRTYNEQFF.

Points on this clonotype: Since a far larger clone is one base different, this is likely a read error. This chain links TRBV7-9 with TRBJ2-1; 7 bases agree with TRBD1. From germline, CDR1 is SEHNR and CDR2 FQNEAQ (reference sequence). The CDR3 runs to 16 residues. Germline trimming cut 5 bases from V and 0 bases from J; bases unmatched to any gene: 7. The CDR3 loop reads CASSPKQGFSYNEQFF. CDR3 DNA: TGTGCCAGCAGCCCGAAACAGGGGTTCTCCTACAATGAGCAGTTCTTC.

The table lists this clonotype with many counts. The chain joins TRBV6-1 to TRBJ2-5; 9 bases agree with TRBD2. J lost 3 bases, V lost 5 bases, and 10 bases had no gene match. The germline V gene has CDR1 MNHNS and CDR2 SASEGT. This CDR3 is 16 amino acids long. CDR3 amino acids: CASSRRLSGGEETQYF. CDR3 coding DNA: TGTGCCAGCAGTCGCCGTCTTAGCGGGGGAGAAGAGACCCAGTACTTC.

CDR3 sequence (DNA): TGTGCCAGCTCACCCCGGACTAGCGGGAGGGCCTGGGAGCAGTACTTC. It specifies CASSPRTSGRAWEQYF. V gene TRBV18 combines with J gene TRBJ2-7; 15 bases map to TRBD2. The CDR3 loop spans 16 amino acids. V was clipped by 3 bases and J by 7 bases; unmatched bases: 7. Germline V CDR1 and CDR2: KGHSH, LQKENI.

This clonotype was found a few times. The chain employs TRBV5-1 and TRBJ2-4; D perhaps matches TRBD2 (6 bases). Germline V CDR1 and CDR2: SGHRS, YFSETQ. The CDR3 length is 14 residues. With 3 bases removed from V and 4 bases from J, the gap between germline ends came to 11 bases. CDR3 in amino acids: CASSSGLAKNIQYF. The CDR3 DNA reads TGCGCCAGCAGCTCGGGACTGGCAAAAAACATTCAGTACTTC.

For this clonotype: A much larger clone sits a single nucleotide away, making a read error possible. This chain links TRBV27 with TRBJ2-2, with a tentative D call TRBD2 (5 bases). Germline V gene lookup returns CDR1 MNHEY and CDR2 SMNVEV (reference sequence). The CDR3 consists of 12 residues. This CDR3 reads CASNGFDGEPFF. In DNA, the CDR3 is TGTGCCAGCAATGGCTTTGACGGGGAGCCGTTTTTT.

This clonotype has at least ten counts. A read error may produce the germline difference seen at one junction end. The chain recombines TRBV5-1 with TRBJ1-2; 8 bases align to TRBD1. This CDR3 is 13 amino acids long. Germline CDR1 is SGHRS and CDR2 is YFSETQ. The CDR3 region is CASSLDRARGYTF. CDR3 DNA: TGTGCCAGCAGCTTGGACAGGGCGCGGGGCTACACCTTC.

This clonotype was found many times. Written as DNA, the CDR3 is TGTGCCAGCTATAAAATGACAGGGGACACTGAAGCTTTCTTT. It is translated as CASYKMTGDTEAFF. The gene calls are TRBV6-1 and TRBJ1-1; 8 bases line up with TRBD1. Germline lookup yields CDR1 MNHNS and CDR2 SASEGT. This CDR3 contains 14 residues. The V segment lost 8 bases and the J segment 3 bases; nucleotides outside the gene matches: 8.

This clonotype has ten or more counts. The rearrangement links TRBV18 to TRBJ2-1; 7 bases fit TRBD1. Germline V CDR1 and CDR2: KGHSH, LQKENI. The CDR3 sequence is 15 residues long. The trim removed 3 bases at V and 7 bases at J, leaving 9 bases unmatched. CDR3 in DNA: TGTGCCAGCTCACCGCAACAGGGGAAATGGAATGAGCAGTTCTTC. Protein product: CASSPQQGKWNEQFF.

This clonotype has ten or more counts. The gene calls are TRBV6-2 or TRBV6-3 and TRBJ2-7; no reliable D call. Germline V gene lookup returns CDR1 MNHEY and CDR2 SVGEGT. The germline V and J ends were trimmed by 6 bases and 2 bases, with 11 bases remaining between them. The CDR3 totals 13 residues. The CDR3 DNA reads TGTGCCAGCAGCACCCACCCGGCCTACGAGCAGTACTTC. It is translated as CASSTHPAYEQYF.